This T cell receptor beta chain was observed in a study of T cell changes during pregnancy in multiple sclerosis. Germline trimming cut 7 bases from V and 1 base from J; bases unmatched to any gene: 12. Germline loops: CDR1 LNHDA, CDR2 SQIVND (reference sequence). The CDR3 runs 17 residues. This table comes from immunoSEQ multiplex PCR, and its TCRdb copy is limited to in-frame clones, with some not included. The data show 9,500 to 14,000 clones, with 75% to 90% seen just once and over 9% held by the top ten. This clone was found once. The sequence derives from a female donor in good health, enrolled as a control in a pregnancy study. The chain uses TRBV19 and TRBJ1-1; 10 nucleotides line up with TRBD1. Sequenced here: CD8+ T cells from peripheral blood mononuclear cells, sampled after pregnancy. The CDR3 is CASKGDRGIEWNTEAFF. CDR3 sequence (DNA): TGTGCCAGTAAGGGGGACAGGGGTATCGAGTGGAACACTGAAGCTTTCTTT.